The 9 T cell receptor beta chains in this list originate from one sample, sequenced in a study of blood T cell repertoires in COVID-19. The method was immunoSEQ multiplex PCR; TCRdb's version includes in-frame clones alone and lacks a portion of them. Of about 160,000 clones listed, about 85% are singletons. The sequencing sample was made of peripheral blood. The receptor source for this set is an elderly man with COVID-19, enrolled during active disease.

The gene calls are TRBV19 and TRBJ2-3; D is uncertain. Trimming left V 1 base short and J 5 bases short, with 10 bases between. This CDR3 is built from 14 residues. The germline gives CDR1 LNHDA, CDR2 SQIVND (reference sequence). The chain's CDR3 is CASSIARHVDTQYF. CDR3 DNA: TGTGCCAGTAGTATAGCCAGACACGTAGATACGCAGTATTTT. Full variable domain (remainder filled in from reference TRBV19 and TRBJ2-3): DGGITQSPKYLFRKEGQNVTLSCEQNLNHDAMYWYRQDPGQGLRLIYYSQIVNDFQKGDIAEGYSVSREKKESFPLTVTSAQKNPTAFYLCASSIARHVDTQYFGPGTRLTVL.

The rearrangement joins TRBV25-1 to TRBJ1-6, with TRBD1 matching over 7 bases. The V gene's germline CDR1 is MGHDK and CDR2 SYGVNS. V dropped 3 bases and J dropped 5; count of bases not matched to a gene: 7. The CDR3 has 16 amino acids. The CDR3 here is CASSDLRTGDNSPLHF. As DNA, the CDR3 is TGTGCCAGCAGTGATCTTCGGACAGGTGATAATTCACCCCTCCACTTT.

Points on this clone: Other DNA sequences in the sample encode the same CDR3. This chain links TRBV7-3 with TRBJ2-3; no definite D call. The germline gives CDR1 SGHTA, CDR2 FQGTGA. This CDR3 region has 13 residues. Trimming took 3 bases from V and 1 from J, leaving 5 bases between them. The CDR3 loop is CASSFQGTDTQYF. DNA for the CDR3: TGTGCCAGCAGCTTTCAGGGCACAGATACGCAGTATTTT.

This clone was seen a single time. The chain carries TRBV3-1 (or the pseudogene TRBV3-2) and TRBJ1-4; tentative D call: TRBD1 (5 bases). This CDR3 has 14 residues. Trimming took 7 bases from V and 8 from J, leaving 17 bases between them. CDR1 and CDR2 from the germline V gene are LGHDT and YNNKEL (reference sequence). As DNA, the CDR3 is TGTGCCAGCAAGAGGAGCTCCGACAGCGAAAAACTGTTTTTT. It is translated as CASKRSSDSEKLFF.

The chain links TRBV19 to TRBJ2-3; D may be TRBD2 (5 bases). V was pared by 8 bases and J by 1 base, with 16 bases between. Germline CDR1 and CDR2: LNHDA and SQIVND (reference sequence). This CDR3 contains 15 residues. The CDR3 sequence is CASSGETRGTDTQYF. In DNA form, the CDR3 reads TGTGCCAGTTCCGGGGAGACGCGGGGCACAGATACGCAGTATTTT.

This chain connects TRBV6-5 to TRBJ1-3, with TRBD1 as a possible D gene (6 bases). V was pared by 4 bases and J by 4 bases, with 17 bases between. Germline V lookup: CDR1 MNHEY, CDR2 SVGAGI. CDR3 size: 16 residues. The CDR3 DNA reads as TGTGCCAGCAGTTTTAGCCGGACAGCTCACGGAAACACCATATATTTT. Translating gives CASSFSRTAHGNTIYF.

The V and J genes are TRBV6-5 and TRBJ2-7; 10 bases line up with TRBD2. Trimming removed 2 bases from V and 4 bases from J; junction bases left unmatched: 5. Germline lookup yields CDR1 MNHEY and CDR2 SVGAGI. The CDR3 sequence is 15 residues long. CDR3 nucleotides: TGTGCCAGCAGTTACGGCACTAGCGGGACTTACGAGCAGTACTTC. Translated, it gives CASSYGTSGTYEQYF.

The chain couples TRBV18 to TRBJ2-7; D is possibly TRBD1 (7 bases). In germline, CDR1 is KGHSH, CDR2 LQKENI. There are 15 residues in the CDR3. V lost 8 bases and J lost 0, with 17 bases in between. This CDR3 reads CASARGGGGSYEQYF. CDR3 sequence (DNA): TGTGCCAGCGCCCGAGGAGGGGGCGGCTCCTACGAGCAGTACTTC.

J is TRBJ1-5 and V is TRBV6-2 or TRBV6-3, with D perhaps TRBD1 (5 bases). The germline gives CDR1 MNHEY, CDR2 SVGEGT. Deletions cut 5 bases from V and 3 bases from J, with 17 bases between. The CDR3 is 16 amino acids. CDR3 in amino acids: CASSPRGGWNNQPQHF. The CDR3 region has the DNA TGTGCCAGCAGTCCCCGGGGGGGTTGGAACAATCAGCCCCAGCATTTT.